The source of this T cell receptor (beta chain) is a study of shared clonotypes between healthy human individuals (dated by TCRdb to 2020 to 2022). Describing the broader study: The cohort comprised a couple of women and a few men aged 18 to 49 years. For each donor, CD4 naive and CD4 memory were each run on three plates, CD8 naive on two plates, and CD8 memory on one plate. To estimate repertoire size and how much clonotype sharing occurs between individuals, the study deeply sequenced the blood TCR repertoires of five healthy adults. To increase sequencing depth and limit assay-specific biases, TCR repertoire library preparation and sequencing were carried out by different laboratories using diverse techniques. Leukapheresis yielded between about 0.85 and 10 billion PBMCs per donor.

Of note for this clone: Its antigen remains unidentified. One base away there is no much larger clone; base qualities are not given.

What the authors observed across the whole study: Naive subsets generally had larger estimated clonotype richness than memory subsets did. The genetic and exposure-history diversity represented was limited by the small number of donors. Pairwise subsampling led to the expectation that sequencing depth would affect the degree of clonotype sharing among donors. Approximately 4.8% of naive CD4, around 4% of naive CD8, 2% to 2.5% of memory CD4, and more than 0.35% of memory CD8 clonotypes were shared across several donors. Incomplete sequencing was indicated by rarefaction of sorted-subset datasets, despite the large sequencing depth. Compared with non-shared clonotypes, the clonotypes found in all four sorted-subset donors had higher generation probabilities. Only blood was sampled, and tissue TCR repertoires likely differ from those in blood.

Using the deep immunoSEQ assay, multiplex PCR amplified TCR CDR3 regions from genomic DNA. Extracted genomic DNA from each cell subset was spread evenly across all wells of several immunoSEQ 96-well plates, with each plate serving as a replicate. Each replicate PCR for sorted subsets received approximately 200 ng genomic DNA, equal to about 30,000 T cell genomes. Purified libraries were measured with a Qubit 3.0 fluorometer, size-checked on a Bioanalyzer 2100, and measured again with the KAPA Library Quantification kit. Every immunoSEQ 96-well plate was sequenced on a dedicated single-read 150-cycle Illumina NextSeq 550 flow cell. Per the source publication's procedure: Because the immunoSEQ output included only junctional sequences and no quality scores, the filtering could not be the same as the filtering used for full-length reads. To assign V/J genes and CDR3, sequences were annotated against IMGT germline references using PyIR, a Python wrapper for IgBLAST v1.9. Reads with weak V/J assignments (E-value above 1e-6), missing CDR3, stop codons, out-of-frame junctions, or ambiguous translated residues were removed. A V3J clonotype was defined by an identical inferred V gene, J gene, and CDR3 amino acid sequence. Percentage overlap between repertoires was calculated by dividing the number of shared unique clonotypes by the size of the smaller repertoire. Three approaches were used to assess repertoire richness: RTK rarefaction, the Chao1 estimator, and Recon v2.1 estimates of unobserved clonotypes. Generation probabilities were computed with OLGA for all TCRbeta clonotypes obtained by the gDNA method from several donors. TCRdb took over this immuneACCESS table, retaining in-frame rearrangements with V and J assigned. Such tables are incomplete; in checked studies, under half of the missing clones stem from an unresolved V gene, and the remainder is unexplained. V and J calls and clone size come straight from that table; D and trimming were deduced from the DNA. For this sample the table gives hundreds of thousands of clones, of which approximately 95% were detected only once. The biggest ten clones account for approximately 0.11% of the sample.

For the CD8 naive samples, CD45RO-negative cells were positively selected for CCR7, yielding a CD45RA+CCR7+ population from which TemRA cells were excluded. The donors were healthy, HIV-negative adults with no recently reported acute infections or vaccinations. Every donor was a Caucasian adult residing in Nashville, Tennessee, USA. Blood was obtained by leukapheresis, after which PBMCs were separated by Ficoll-Histopaque density gradient centrifugation and cryopreserved in liquid nitrogen vapor phase. Analytical flow cytometry was used to check the purity and quantity of every magnetically sorted T cell population. From each sorted fraction, genomic DNA was isolated and quantified by UV absorbance on a Nanodrop 2000c. There are 16 amino acids in the CDR3, from cysteine to phenylalanine inclusive. The sequence is cut down to CDR3 DNA, 48 bases in frame from base 1. CDR1 SEHNR and CDR2 FQNEAQ were looked up in the germline V gene (reference sequence). V is trimmed back by 0 bases and J by 5 bases, and the junction contains 8 bases that no gene match accounts for.

The rearrangement joined TRBV7-9 to TRBJ2-3; TRBD2 fits 7 bases in the junction. The receptor comes from a woman aged 30 to 39 in good health. Sequenced sample: naive CD8+ T cells sorted from blood. The sample's cell subset or site label, in plain terms: CD45RA+CCR7+. The nucleotide sequence reads TGTGCCAGCAGCTTAGCACTGTCGGGGGGAGAAGATACGCAGTATTTT. The resulting protein is CASSLALSGGEDTQYF.